These 28 T cell receptor beta chains share one sample of origin, sequenced in a study of T cell responses to AZD1222 COVID-19 vaccine. Method: immunoSEQ multiplex PCR; TCRdb's copy keeps in-frame clones and lacks some. The table records around 130,000 clones, 90% of them present only once. The input for sequencing was peripheral blood, taken 28 days after the second dose of the MenACWY control vaccine. These receptors came from an adult who received the MenACWY meningococcal vaccine as a control.

The chain couples TRBV4-2 to TRBJ1-2; 7 bases fit TRBD1. Germline loops: CDR1 LGHNA, CDR2 YNFKEQ. V lost 0 bases to trimming and J lost 4 bases; unmatched junction nucleotides: 8. CDR3 size: 16 residues. The CDR3 nucleotides read TGTGCCAGCAGCCAAGATCCGATAGGGGGCTTCTATGGCTACACCTTC. Its protein product is CASSQDPIGGFYGYTF.

The chain is built from TRBV4-2 and TRBJ1-4; 10 bases are a match to TRBD1. The germline V gene has CDR1 LGHNA and CDR2 YNFKEQ. CDR3 length: 16 residues. J was trimmed by 8 bases and V by 6 bases; bases with no gene match: 12. In DNA form, the CDR3 reads TGTGCCAGCAGTCGGGACAGGGGAGGAATCAGGGAAAAACTGTTTTTT. Its protein product is CASSRDRGGIREKLFF.

The chain uses TRBV19 and TRBJ2-1, with D possibly being TRBD1 (5 bases). The CDR3 loop spans 15 amino acids. V was cut by 6 bases and J by 0 bases, with 12 bases left in between. CDR1 and CDR2 (germline): LNHDA, SQIVND (reference sequence). The CDR3 sequence: CASSPTDSSYNEQFF. CDR3 nucleotides: TGTGCCAGTAGCCCGACAGACAGCTCCTACAATGAGCAGTTCTTC.

The CDR3 region is CASSSGTSGRADEQYF. In DNA form, the CDR3 reads TGTGCCAGCAGCTCCGGGACTAGCGGGAGGGCCGATGAGCAGTACTTC. V usage is TRBV7-2 and J usage is TRBJ2-7, with 16 bases identical to TRBD2. The ends lost 4 bases at V and 7 bases at J; junction bases unmatched: 7. Germline lookup yields CDR1 SGHTA and CDR2 FQGNSA. The CDR3 is 16 residues long.

This clone was picked up one time. The chain uses TRBV2 and TRBJ1-5; 10 nucleotides line up with TRBD1. Germline values: CDR1 SNHLY, CDR2 FYNNEI. With V trimmed by 7 bases and J by 0 bases, 9 bases remained unmatched. The CDR3 has 17 amino acids. Here the CDR3 DNA reads TGTGCCAGCATGAAGGACAGGGGGATCTATAGCAATCAGCCCCAGCATTTT. Its protein product is CASMKDRGIYSNQPQHF.

The rearrangement joins TRBV5-8 to TRBJ2-7; D call uncertain. The CDR3 totals 12 residues. Germline assignment: CDR1 SGHTS and CDR2 YDEGEE. Trimming took off 2 bases at V and 3 bases at J, with 6 bases between the two ends. The chain's CDR3 is CASSFNNYEQYF. The CDR3 DNA follows: TGTGCCAGCAGCTTTAACAACTACGAGCAGTACTTC.

The rearrangement uses TRBV21-1 and TRBJ1-5. TRBV21-1 counts as a pseudogene. This CDR3 spans 15 amino acids. CDR3 coding DNA: TGTGCCAGCAGCAAAGGCCAGCCACCAAATCAGCCCCAGCATTTT. The encoded protein is CASSKGQPPNQPQHF.

The V gene is TRBV5-1, the J gene TRBJ1-5; 7 bases are shared with TRBD1. The trim removed 5 bases at V and 7 bases at J, leaving 12 bases unmatched. Germline V gene sequence: CDR1 SGHRS, CDR2 YFSETQ. The CDR3 runs to 15 residues. The CDR3 nucleotides are TGCGCCAGCAGACGATCGACAGGGCAGGAGCAGCCCCAGCATTTT. Its protein product is CASRRSTGQEQPQHF.

The rearrangement joins TRBV2 to TRBJ1-6, with a weak D call TRBD1 (5 bases). CDR1 and CDR2 (germline): SNHLY, FYNNEI. This CDR3 region has 14 residues. V was shortened by 5 bases and J by 0 bases, with 5 bases between the two germline ends. This CDR3 is CASSQGSYNSPLHF. The CDR3 DNA reads as TGTGCCAGCAGTCAGGGCTCCTATAATTCACCCCTCCACTTT.

This chain connects TRBV14 to TRBJ1-2; 8 bases line up with TRBD1. The V gene's germline CDR1 is SGHDN and CDR2 FVKESK. V gave up 3 bases and J gave up 8 bases; unmatched junction bases: 8. CDR3 length: 14 residues. CDR3 bases: TGTGCCAGCAGCCATCTCCAGGGGGCGAGGGGCTACACCTTC. Amino acid sequence: CASSHLQGARGYTF.

This chain links TRBV7-8 with TRBJ2-4, with a tentative D call TRBD1 (5 bases). The germline CDR1 and CDR2 sequences are SGHVS and FQNEAQ. With 3 bases removed from V and 0 bases from J, the gap between germline ends came to 12 bases. The CDR3 extends over 16 amino acids. The CDR3 region has the DNA TGTGCCAGCAGCTTCCACCAGGGTCTAGCCAAAAACATTCAGTACTTC. Protein product: CASSFHQGLAKNIQYF.

CDR3 in DNA: TGTGCCAGCAGCCGTCCCAGACTGAACGATCAGCCCCAGCATTTT. Protein sequence: CASSRPRLNDQPQHF. This chain connects TRBV28 to TRBJ1-5; D unresolved. V was trimmed by 6 bases and J by 5 bases, leaving 17 bases between them. The CDR3 extends over 15 amino acids. CDR1 is MDHEN, CDR2 SYDVKM, per germline.

The rearrangement links TRBV18 to TRBJ1-4, with 9 bases aligning to TRBD1. Germline V gives CDR1 KGHSH, CDR2 LQKENI. The CDR3 is made up of 14 amino acids. V shed 3 bases and J 5 bases; nucleotides not matched to a gene: 1. The CDR3 reads CASSPGTGNEKLFF. CDR3 DNA: TGTGCCAGCTCACCCGGGACAGGGAATGAAAAACTGTTTTTT.

V usage is TRBV2 and J usage is TRBJ2-3; D not certain. Germline V CDR1 and CDR2: SNHLY, FYNNEI. Trimming removed 4 bases at V and 0 bases at J, with 8 bases between. CDR3 length: 14 residues. The chain's CDR3 is CASSGPLSTDTQYF. The CDR3 DNA is TGTGCCAGCAGTGGTCCTCTTAGCACAGATACGCAGTATTTT.

Notes on this clone: The junction and the germline gene differ at one end; a read error may be behind it. The rearrangement uses TRBV27 and TRBJ1-3; D may be TRBD1 (6 bases). Germline V CDR1 and CDR2: MNHEY, SMNVEV (reference sequence). This CDR3 is built from 14 residues. The CDR3 loop reads CASSSGTSGTTIYF. The CDR3 nucleotides are TGTGCCAGCAGTTCAGGGACAAGTGGAACCACCATATATTTT.

The chain is built from TRBV19 and TRBJ2-5; the D gene is possibly TRBD1 (5 bases). The CDR3 is 14 residues long. Trimming removed 4 bases from V and 3 bases from J, with 12 bases in between. Per the germline V gene, CDR1 is LNHDA and CDR2 is SQIVND (reference sequence). The CDR3 DNA sequence: TGTGCCAGTAGTACATGGCAGGGCGAAGAGACCCAGTACTTC. Translated, it gives CASSTWQGEETQYF.

The chain employs TRBV7-9 and TRBJ2-1, with 10 bases that match TRBD1. This CDR3 comprises 15 residues. The J segment lost 6 bases and the V segment lost 1 base, leaving 3 bases of the junction unmatched. The germline V gene has CDR1 SEHNR and CDR2 FQNEAQ (reference sequence). CDR3 in DNA: TGTGCCAGCAGCTTAGGACAGGGGGCGATCAATGAGCAGTTCTTC. It encodes CASSLGQGAINEQFF.

The chain is built from TRBV10-3 and TRBJ2-5; TRBD2 aligns across 9 bases. Per the germline V gene, CDR1 is ENHRY and CDR2 is SYGVKD. V shed 4 bases, J shed 6 bases, and the junction held 9 bases outside the gene matches. The CDR3 is 15 residues long. The CDR3 loop is CAISGASGEDKTQYF. CDR3 coding DNA: TGTGCCATCAGTGGGGCTAGCGGGGAGGACAAGACCCAGTACTTC.

The chain links TRBV9 to TRBJ2-7; weak D call: TRBD1 (5 bases). Per the germline V gene, CDR1 is SGDLS and CDR2 is YYNGEE. This CDR3 spans 14 amino acids. The germline V and J ends were trimmed by 3 bases and 0 bases, with 10 bases remaining between them. This CDR3 is CASSAYDSSYEQYF. Written as DNA, the CDR3 is TGTGCCAGCAGCGCATACGACAGCTCCTACGAGCAGTACTTC.

The chain joins TRBV5-5 to TRBJ1-1; no reliable D call. Deletions cut 4 bases from V and 2 bases from J, with 12 bases between. Germline V gene sequence: CDR1 SGHKS, CDR2 YYEKEE (reference sequence). The CDR3 runs 14 residues. The CDR3 sequence: CASSPQQLNTEAFF. CDR3 bases: TGTGCCAGCAGCCCCCAACAGCTTAACACTGAAGCTTTCTTT. Variable domain in full (rest from reference TRBV5-5 and TRBJ1-1): DAGVTQSPTHLIKTRGQQVTLRCSPISGHKSVSWYQQVLGQGPQFIFQYYEKEERGRGNFPDRFSARQFPNYSSELNVNALLLGDSALYLCASSPQQLNTEAFFGQGTRLTVV.

The gene calls are TRBV29-1 and TRBJ1-1; D might be TRBD1 (5 bases). In germline, CDR1 is SQVTM, CDR2 ANQGSEA. Trimming took 7 bases from V and 6 from J, leaving 21 bases between them. This CDR3 spans 14 amino acids. CDR3: CSALDAYRSPEAFF. The CDR3 DNA reads as TGCAGCGCTTTGGACGCTTACAGGTCCCCTGAAGCTTTCTTT.

With respect to this clone: An end of the junction differs from the germline gene, which may be a read error. This sequence joins TRBV7-2 and TRBJ1-1, with 9 bases lining up with TRBD1. CDR1 is SGHTA and CDR2 is FQGNSA in the germline V gene. This CDR3 is 17 amino acids long. CDR3 amino acids: CASRLEDRGLGNTEAFF. CDR3 coding DNA: TGTGCCAGCAGATTAGAAGACAGGGGGTTGGGGAACACTGAAGCTTTCTTT.

This chain links TRBV4-2 with TRBJ2-7, with TRBD2 matching over 12 bases. The CDR3 contains 15 residues. CDR1 LGHNA and CDR2 YNFKEQ come from the germline V gene. V gave up 7 bases and J gave up 1 base; unmatched junction bases: 5. The CDR3 DNA is TGTGCCAGCAAACAAGGACTAGCGGGGTCCTACGAGCAGTACTTC. Protein product: CASKQGLAGSYEQYF.

The CDR3 DNA is TGTGCCTGGAGTCGGCTGGACAGGGCGTTTCCCGAGCAGTACTTC. Encoded protein: CAWSRLDRAFPEQYF. The chain uses TRBV30 and TRBJ2-7; 8 positions agree with TRBD1. The CDR3 consists of 15 residues. The germline gives CDR1 GTSNPN, CDR2 SVGIG (reference sequence). V gave up 2 bases and J gave up 6 bases; unmatched junction bases: 12.

The rearrangement joins TRBV6-1 to TRBJ1-2; D gene ambiguous. V dropped 3 bases and J dropped 0 bases, with 8 bases sitting between them. This CDR3 contains 14 residues. CDR1 and CDR2 from the germline V gene are MNHNS and SASEGT. CDR3 nucleotide sequence: TGTGCCAGCAGTGACAGACCTACTAACTATGGCTACACCTTC. This translates into CASSDRPTNYGYTF.

The CDR3 nucleotides are TGTGCCACCAGCAGAGAGTGGGGAGGGGCCTCCTACGAGCAGTACTTC. Translating it yields CATSREWGGASYEQYF. The rearrangement joins TRBV15 to TRBJ2-7; TRBD2 matches at 7 bases. Losses at the gene ends were 0 bases for V and 0 bases for J; bases not matched to a gene: 5. Germline V lookup: CDR1 LNHNV, CDR2 YYDKDF (reference sequence). This CDR3 has 16 residues.

The chain's CDR3 is CASSQAMRKSSYEQYF. DNA of the CDR3: TGCGCCAGCAGCCAAGCCATGAGGAAAAGCTCCTACGAGCAGTACTTC. The chain carries TRBV5-1 and TRBJ2-7; D ambiguous. Germline assignment: CDR1 SGHRS and CDR2 YFSETQ. V gave up 4 bases and J gave up 0 bases, with 17 bases separating them. The CDR3 length is 16 residues.

The V gene is TRBV6-5, the J gene TRBJ1-5; 7 bases are a match to TRBD1. The ends lost 11 bases at V and 0 bases at J; junction bases unmatched: 7. This CDR3 is 14 amino acids long. CDR1 MNHEY and CDR2 SVGAGI come from the germline V gene. The chain's CDR3 is CALEGAYSNQPQHF. The CDR3 bases are TGTGCCCTGGAGGGGGCCTATAGCAATCAGCCCCAGCATTTT.